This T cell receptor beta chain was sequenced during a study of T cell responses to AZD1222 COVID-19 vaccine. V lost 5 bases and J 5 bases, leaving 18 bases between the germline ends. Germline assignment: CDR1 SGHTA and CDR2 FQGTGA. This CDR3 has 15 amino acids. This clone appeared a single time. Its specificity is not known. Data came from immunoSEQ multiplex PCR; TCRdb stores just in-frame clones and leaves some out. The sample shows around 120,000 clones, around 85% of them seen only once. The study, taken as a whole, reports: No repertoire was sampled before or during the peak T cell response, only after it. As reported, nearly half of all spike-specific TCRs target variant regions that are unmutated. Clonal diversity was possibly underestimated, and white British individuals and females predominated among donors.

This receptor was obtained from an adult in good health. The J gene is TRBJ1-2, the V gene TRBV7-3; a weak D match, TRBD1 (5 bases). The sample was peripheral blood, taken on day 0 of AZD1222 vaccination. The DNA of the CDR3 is TGTGCCAGCAGCCGGTTTGGGCAGGGAGGATATGGCTACACCTTC. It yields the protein CASSRFGQGGYGYTF. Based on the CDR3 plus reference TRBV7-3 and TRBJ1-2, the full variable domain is GAGVSQTPSNKVTEKGKYVELRCDPISGHTALYWYRQSLGQGPEFLIYFQGTGAADDSGLPNDRFFAVRPEGSVSTLKIQRTERGDSAVYLCASSRFGQGGYGYTFGSGTRLTVV.